Listed below are T cell receptor beta chains from one sample, sequenced in a study of shared clonotypes between healthy human individuals. Assay: immunoSEQ multiplex PCR; the TCRdb copy retains only in-frame clones and omits some. The repertoire holds roughly 2,500,000 clones, with 90% to 95% as singletons. Sample: naive CD4+ T cells from PBMCs. The receptors originated from a young man in good health. Some clones in this sample may be carry-over from other donors' samples. Both conserved end residues are part of each CDR3. D genes are given only for firm matches. Clone size is given for some rows only: seen once, a few or many times, or a class if the clone is expanded.

size: -
V: TRBV5-1
J: TRBJ1-2
D: -
CDR3: CASSKNPDNYGYTF
DNA: TGCGCCAGCAGCAAAAACCCCGATAACTATGGCTACACCTTC

size: once
V: TRBV5-1
J: TRBJ2-7
D: TRBD1
CDR3: CASSASGTGYEQYF
DNA: TGCGCCAGCAGCGCATCCGGGACAGGCTACGAGCAGTACTTC

size: -
V: TRBV27
J: TRBJ2-5
D: TRBD1
CDR3: CASRGDNKLVMGQQETQYF
DNA: TGTGCCAGCAGGGGCGATAACAAGTTAGTGATGGGACAGCAAGAGACCCAGTACTTC

size: -
V: TRBV2
J: TRBJ1-1
D: TRBD1
CDR3: CASSVEQGGAEAFF
DNA: TGTGCCAGCAGTGTTGAGCAGGGGGGAGCTGAAGCTTTCTTT

size: -
V: TRBV6-5
J: TRBJ1-2
D: -
CDR3: CASSYKGDGYTF
DNA: TGTGCCAGCAGTTACAAGGGGGATGGCTACACCTTC

size: -
V: TRBV28
J: TRBJ1-2
D: -
CDR3: CASSLWSSTYGYTF
DNA: TGTGCCAGCAGTTTATGGAGTTCTACCTATGGCTACACCTTC

size: -
V: TRBV7-2
J: TRBJ2-7
D: -
CDR3: CASSFEHPNGEQYF
DNA: TGTGCCAGCAGCTTCGAACACCCGAACGGCGAGCAGTACTTC

size: -
V: TRBV7-2
J: TRBJ2-5
D: -
CDR3: CASSSLPYRRETQYF
DNA: TGTGCCAGCAGCTCCCTCCCATACCGGCGGGAGACCCAGTACTTC

size: -
V: TRBV6-6
J: TRBJ2-7
D: -
CDR3: CAIGARLNYEQYF
DNA: TGTGCCATCGGGGCCCGGTTAAACTACGAGCAGTACTTC

size: -
V: TRBV29-1
J: TRBJ1-1
D: TRBD1
CDR3: CSVTTTGGANTEAFF
DNA: TGCAGCGTTACTACTACAGGGGGCGCGAATACTGAAGCTTTCTTT

size: -
V: TRBV7-3
J: TRBJ2-3
D: -
CDR3: CASSFDISGPIRDF
DNA: TGTGCCAGCAGCTTCGATATTAGCGGACCTATCAGGGATTTT

size: -
V: TRBV5-1
J: TRBJ1-2
D: TRBD1
CDR3: CASSPGQGVILRYGYTF
DNA: TGCGCCAGCAGCCCGGGACAGGGGGTGATATTACGGTATGGCTACACCTTC

size: few
V: TRBV30
J: TRBJ1-5
D: -
CDR3: CAWNPGPGGQPQHF
DNA: TGTGCCTGGAACCCTGGACCGGGCGGCCAGCCCCAGCATTTT

size: -
V: TRBV9
J: TRBJ1-5
D: -
CDR3: CASSPGLDQPQHF
DNA: TGTGCCAGCAGCCCGGGACTCGATCAGCCCCAGCATTTT

size: -
V: TRBV25-1
J: TRBJ1-3
D: -
CDR3: CASSDPQGSGNTIYF
DNA: TGTGCCAGCAGTGACCCACAGGGCTCAGGAAACACCATATATTTT

size: -
V: TRBV5-1
J: TRBJ1-3
D: -
CDR3: CASSLDGGNTGNTIYF
DNA: TGCGCCAGCAGCTTGGATGGGGGAAACACTGGAAACACCATATATTTT

size: -
V: TRBV7-9
J: TRBJ1-5
D: -
CDR3: CASSAGRSNQPQHF
DNA: TGTGCCAGCAGCGCGGGACGCAGCAATCAGCCCCAGCATTTT

size: -
V: TRBV2
J: TRBJ2-5
D: -
CDR3: CASSGGKETQYF
DNA: TGTGCCAGCAGTGGAGGAAAGGAGACCCAGTACTTC

size: -
V: TRBV5-1
J: TRBJ2-1
D: -
CDR3: CASTFGPTNSYNEQFF
DNA: TGCGCCAGCACCTTTGGACCAACAAATTCCTACAATGAGCAGTTCTTC

size: -
V: TRBV19
J: TRBJ2-6
D: -
CDR3: CAAGTRSSGANVLTF
DNA: TGTGCCGCTGGGACAAGAAGCTCTGGGGCCAACGTCCTGACTTTC

size: -
V: TRBV6-6
J: TRBJ2-3
D: -
CDR3: CASSYLASSTDTQYF
DNA: TGTGCCAGCAGCTATCTAGCGTCTAGCACAGATACGCAGTATTTT

size: -
V: TRBV6-4
J: TRBJ2-7
D: TRBD2
CDR3: CASSDRGLASSSYEQYF
DNA: TGTGCCAGCAGTGACAGAGGACTAGCGAGTAGCTCCTACGAGCAGTACTTC

size: -
V: TRBV18
J: TRBJ1-1
D: -
CDR3: CASSPSVAGVGTEAFF
DNA: TGTGCCAGCTCACCGTCGGTAGCAGGGGTGGGCACTGAAGCTTTCTTT

size: -
V: TRBV7-7
J: TRBJ2-2
D: TRBD1
CDR3: CASGQGRTGELFF
DNA: TGTGCCAGCGGACAGGGAAGGACCGGGGAGCTGTTTTTT

size: -
V: TRBV28
J: TRBJ2-5
D: -
CDR3: CASRASWQETQYF
DNA: TGTGCCAGTAGGGCTAGCTGGCAAGAGACCCAGTACTTC

size: -
V: TRBV27
J: TRBJ2-7
D: TRBD1
CDR3: CASSLTGSTYEQYF
DNA: TGTGCCAGCAGTTTGACAGGGAGCACCTACGAGCAGTACTTC

size: -
V: TRBV4-2
J: TRBJ1-4
D: -
CDR3: CASSRNHAATNEKLFF
DNA: TGTGCCAGCAGCCGAAATCACGCGGCAACTAATGAAAAACTGTTTTTT

size: -
V: TRBV6-1
J: TRBJ1-5
D: -
CDR3: CASSGTALGVQPQHF
DNA: TGTGCCAGCAGCGGGACCGCCCTTGGGGTCCAGCCCCAGCATTTT

size: -
V: TRBV28
J: TRBJ1-2
D: TRBD1
CDR3: CASSLGQGAGGYTF
DNA: TGTGCCAGCAGTCTTGGACAGGGGGCGGGTGGCTACACCTTC

size: -
V: TRBV2
J: TRBJ2-2
D: -
CDR3: CASSEAGSLYGELFF
DNA: TGTGCCAGCAGTGAAGCGGGGAGTTTGTACGGGGAGCTGTTTTTT

size: once
V: TRBV10-3
J: TRBJ2-7
D: TRBD1
CDR3: CAIMDRVGSYEQYF
DNA: TGTGCCATCATGGACAGGGTGGGGTCCTACGAGCAGTACTTC

size: -
V: TRBV16
J: TRBJ2-2
D: -
CDR3: CASSQSGAVNTGELFF
DNA: TGTGCCAGCAGCCAATCGGGGGCCGTGAACACCGGGGAGCTGTTTTTT

size: -
V: TRBV28
J: TRBJ2-7
D: TRBD1
CDR3: CASSLPGQGAGEQYF
DNA: TGTGCCAGCAGTCTACCGGGACAGGGGGCGGGTGAGCAGTACTTC

size: -
V: TRBV7-9
J: TRBJ1-2
D: -
CDR3: CASSFEVHGYTF
DNA: TGTGCCAGCAGCTTCGAGGTTCATGGCTACACCTTC

size: -
V: TRBV6-6
J: TRBJ2-7
D: -
CDR3: CASSYLNRGGEQYF
DNA: TGTGCCAGCAGTTACCTGAACAGGGGAGGAGAGCAGTACTTC

size: -
V: TRBV5-1
J: TRBJ2-7
D: TRBD2
CDR3: CASSLGTSGRSLYF
DNA: TGCGCCAGCAGCTTAGGGACTAGCGGGAGGAGCCTGTACTTC

size: -
V: TRBV12-5
J: TRBJ2-1
D: -
CDR3: CASALLRGNEQFF
DNA: TGTGCTAGTGCCTTACTCAGGGGAAATGAGCAGTTCTTC